The T cell receptor (beta chain) under discussion was sequenced for a study of T cell responses to AZD1222 COVID-19 vaccine. Background on the study: It was second doses at about 4 or about 12 weeks that were pooled. General study points: CD4 TCRs covered the whole spike, strongest at regions 160-218 and 743-854. Unmutated variant regions reportedly attract nearly half of all spike-specific TCRs.

In germline, CDR1 is SGHRS, CDR2 YFSETQ. The CDR3 consists of 17 residues. With 2 bases clipped from V and 0 bases from J, the junction kept 5 bases outside the gene matches. On this clone: What it binds is not known.

The table came from immunoSEQ multiplex PCR; TCRdb's copy has only in-frame clones and leaves some out. The sample comprises 150,000 or so clones, approximately 90% of which are singletons, and around 1.5% rests with the top ten. Sample: peripheral blood, taken on day 0 of AZD1222 vaccination. V usage is TRBV5-1 and J usage is TRBJ1-6; 7 nucleotides match TRBD1. This TCR derives from an adult in good health. This CDR3 is CASSFRDRSSYNSPLHF. Written as DNA, the CDR3 is TGCGCCAGCAGCTTCCGGGACAGAAGCTCCTATAATTCACCCCTCCACTTT.